This T cell receptor beta chain was captured by sequencing in a study of cytomegalovirus exposure and HLA in healthy donors. In the study overall: The approximately 660 first-cohort repertoires shared a platform with the approximately 120 validation repertoires, as reported in a later analysis. Study-wide results and limits: In vitro testing confirmed a few CMV-associated chains as specific for CMV antigens.

This clone was found once. Its antigen remains unknown. This CDR3 has 13 amino acids. CDR1 is MNHEY and CDR2 is SVGAGI in the germline V gene. The V gene lost 2 bases and the J gene lost 6 bases, with 8 bases spanning the gap. Here immunoSEQ multiplex PCR was the method, and the copy in TCRdb shows in-frame clones only, minus some. The sample has over 200,000 clones; 70% to 90% are singletons. This receptor was taken from a woman aged 18-30 years in good health and CMV-seronegative. Sample: PBMCs. The chain has TRBV6-5 and TRBJ2-1; D remains unclear. In DNA, the CDR3 is TGTGCCAGCAGTTACACCTCAACCAATGAGCAGTTCTTC. Translating it yields CASSYTSTNEQFF.